Shown below are 14 T cell receptor beta chains from a single sample sequenced in a study of blood T cell repertoires in COVID-19 (dated by TCRdb to the early 2020s). To prepare the library, the immunoSEQ multiplex PCR assay was applied. TCRdb took this table from immuneACCESS and kept in-frame rearrangements with V and J called. Such tables lack part of the clones; where checked against another copy, unresolved V genes explain under half of the gap, and the rest is unexplained. For this sample there are about 82,000 clones; more than 75% appear just once. The top ten hold around 7.2% of the sample. Input material: peripheral blood. The source is a man aged 50 or older with active or convalescent COVID-19.

The chain joins TRBV6-1 to TRBJ2-3, with TRBD2 as a possible D gene (6 bases). In germline, CDR1 is MNHNS, CDR2 SASEGT. The CDR3 covers 16 residues. V was shortened by 0 bases and J by 4 bases, with 14 bases between the two germline ends. Here the CDR3 DNA reads TGTGCCAGCAGTGAAGCGGGGCTAGCGTGGGCAGATACGCAGTATTTT. Its protein is CASSEAGLAWADTQYF.

The rearrangement uses TRBV6-5 and TRBJ2-1, with 7 nucleotides matching TRBD2. Germline-derived CDR1 and CDR2 are MNHEY and SVGAGI. The CDR3 has 13 amino acids. V was pared by 7 bases and J by 5 bases, with 5 bases of the junction left unmatched. The CDR3: CASIRLADNEQFF. The DNA for the CDR3 is TGTGCCAGCATTCGACTAGCTGACAATGAGCAGTTCTTC.

The CDR3 here is CASSHLTASNTEAFF. The CDR3, as DNA: TGCGCCAGCAGCCATCTAACAGCCTCGAACACTGAAGCTTTCTTT. J is TRBJ1-1 and V is TRBV4-1, with no clear D. The length of the CDR3 is 15 residues. Germline CDR1 reads MGHRA; CDR2 reads YSYEKL. V lost 3 bases and J lost 1, with 12 bases in between.

In the case of this clone: This sample includes further DNA sequences coding for the same CDR3. The V and J genes are TRBV10-2 and TRBJ1-1, with D perhaps matching TRBD1 (5 bases). CDR1 and CDR2 from the germline V gene are WSHSY and SAAADI. Trimming removed 3 bases from V and 0 bases from J, with 11 bases in between. The CDR3 runs to 15 residues. As DNA, the CDR3 is TGCGCCAGCAGTGACCCGACAGTTATGAACACTGAAGCTTTCTTT. Amino acids: CASSDPTVMNTEAFF.

V is TRBV7-2 and J is TRBJ1-1; no clear D gene. With 2 bases removed from V and 0 bases from J, the gap between germline ends came to 16 bases. The CDR3 has 17 amino acids. Looked up from germline, CDR1 is SGHTA and CDR2 is FQGNSA. CDR3 nucleotide sequence: TGTGCCAGCAGCTTATGGCCAGGTTCTTGGATGAACACTGAAGCTTTCTTT. It yields the protein CASSLWPGSWMNTEAFF.

V usage is TRBV9 and J usage is TRBJ1-2; a weak D match, TRBD1 (5 bases). Germline assignment: CDR1 SGDLS and CDR2 YYNGEE. CDR3 length: 12 amino acids. V was shortened by 3 bases and J by 4 bases, with 7 bases between the two germline ends. The CDR3 spells CASSADSYGYTF. DNA for the CDR3: TGTGCCAGCAGCGCTGACAGCTATGGCTACACCTTC.

The genes are TRBV27 and TRBJ2-5; D is perhaps TRBD1 (6 bases). Germline-derived CDR1 and CDR2 are MNHEY and SMNVEV (reference sequence). V was shortened by 7 bases and J by 4 bases, with 16 bases between the two germline ends. The CDR3 has 14 amino acids. In nucleotides, the CDR3 is TGTGCCAGCAAATTGGAAGGGGGTCGAGAGACCCAGTACTTC. Amino acids: CASKLEGGRETQYF.

The rearrangement joins TRBV2 to TRBJ2-4; 10 positions agree with TRBD2. J lost 10 bases, V lost 7 bases, and 4 bases had no gene match. CDR1 and CDR2 from the germline V gene are SNHLY and FYNNEI. The CDR3 totals 12 residues. CDR3 sequence (DNA): TGTGCCAGCAAGGCTAGCGGGAGTATTCAGTACTTC. It yields the protein CASKASGSIQYF.

The J gene is TRBJ2-7, the V gene TRBV5-3; 8 positions agree with TRBD1. TRBV5-3 counts as an open reading frame of uncertain function. CDR3 length equals 15 residues. The trim removed 2 bases at V and 0 bases at J, leaving 4 bases unmatched. CDR3 sequence reads: CARSFKDRASYEQYF. In DNA, the CDR3 is TGTGCCAGAAGCTTCAAGGACAGGGCCTCCTACGAGCAGTACTTC.

V and J are TRBV6-2 or TRBV6-3 and TRBJ2-1; TRBD2 agrees at 8 bases. The CDR3 totals 17 residues. After removal of 0 bases from V and 0 bases from J, the junction contained 4 bases not matched to a gene. The germline CDR1 and CDR2 sequences are MNHEY and SVGEGT. The CDR3 nucleotides are TGTGCCAGCAGTTACTCAGGCGGGGGGCTCTCCTACAATGAGCAGTTCTTC. Translation gives CASSYSGGGLSYNEQFF.

The chain links TRBV6-5 to TRBJ1-1, with a tentative D call TRBD1 (6 bases). The V and J ends lost 6 bases and 1 base respectively, with 9 bases between them. There are 13 residues in the CDR3. The V gene's germline CDR1 is MNHEY and CDR2 SVGAGI. The CDR3 loop is CASSRQENTEAFF. CDR3 in DNA: TGTGCCAGCAGCCGACAGGAGAACACTGAAGCTTTCTTT.

The chain uses TRBV9 and TRBJ1-6; 8 positions match TRBD1. In germline, CDR1 is SGDLS, CDR2 YYNGEE. With 1 base clipped from V and 13 bases from J, the junction kept 13 bases outside the gene matches. The CDR3 length is 16 residues. CDR3 loop: CASSVSGQGLLAPLHF. The CDR3 DNA follows: TGTGCCAGCAGCGTAAGCGGACAGGGCCTATTAGCGCCCCTCCACTTT.

The V and J genes are TRBV9 and TRBJ2-1, with D perhaps TRBD1 (6 bases). The CDR3 has 14 amino acids. The V gene's germline CDR1 is SGDLS and CDR2 YYNGEE. Between the trimmed V and J ends, which lost 2 bases and 8 bases, there was a span of 14 bases. CDR3 coding DNA: TGTGCCAGCAGCGTGAGGGGGACCTTGGATGAGCAGTTCTTC. The encoded protein is CASSVRGTLDEQFF.

The rearrangement joins TRBV27 to TRBJ1-1; D is uncertain. V dropped 8 bases and J dropped 2 bases, with 9 bases sitting between them. The germline gives CDR1 MNHEY, CDR2 SMNVEV (reference sequence). The CDR3 runs to 12 residues. CDR3 bases: TGTGCCAGCTTTGGAGATAACACTGAAGCTTTCTTT. Translation gives CASFGDNTEAFF.